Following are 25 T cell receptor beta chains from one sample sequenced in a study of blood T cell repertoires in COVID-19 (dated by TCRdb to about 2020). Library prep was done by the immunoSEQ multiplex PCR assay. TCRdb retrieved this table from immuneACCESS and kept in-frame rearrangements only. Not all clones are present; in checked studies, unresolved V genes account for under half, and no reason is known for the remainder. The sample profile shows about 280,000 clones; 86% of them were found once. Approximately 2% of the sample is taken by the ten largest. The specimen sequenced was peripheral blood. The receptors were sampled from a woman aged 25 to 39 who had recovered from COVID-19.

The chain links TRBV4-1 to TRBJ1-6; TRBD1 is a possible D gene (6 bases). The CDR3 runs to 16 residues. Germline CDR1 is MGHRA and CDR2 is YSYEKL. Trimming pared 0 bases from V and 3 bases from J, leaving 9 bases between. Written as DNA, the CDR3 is TGCGCCAGCAGCCAAGAACAGGGCGTCTATAATTCACCCCTCCACTTT. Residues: CASSQEQGVYNSPLHF.

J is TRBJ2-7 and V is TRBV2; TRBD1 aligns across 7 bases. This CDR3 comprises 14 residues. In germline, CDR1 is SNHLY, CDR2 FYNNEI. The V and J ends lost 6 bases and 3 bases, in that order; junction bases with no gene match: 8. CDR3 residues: CASRVDRVYYEQYF. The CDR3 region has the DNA TGTGCCAGCAGGGTAGACAGGGTATACTACGAGCAGTACTTC.

CDR3 amino acids: CAWNPNRKGTGNTIYF. In DNA, the CDR3 is TGTGCCTGGAATCCGAACAGGAAAGGGACTGGAAACACCATATATTTT. The chain combines TRBV30 with TRBJ1-3, with D possibly being TRBD1 (5 bases). The germline V gene has CDR1 GTSNPN and CDR2 SVGIG (reference sequence). V lost 4 bases to trimming and J lost 2 bases, with 18 bases between them. CDR3 length: 16 amino acids. Together with reference TRBV30 and TRBJ1-3, the CDR3 gives the full variable domain: SQTIHQWPATLVQPVGSPLSLECTVEGTSNPNLYWYRQAAGRGLQLLFYSVGIGQISSEVPQNLSASRPQDRQFILSSKKLLLSDSGFYLCAWNPNRKGTGNTIYFGEGSWLTVV.

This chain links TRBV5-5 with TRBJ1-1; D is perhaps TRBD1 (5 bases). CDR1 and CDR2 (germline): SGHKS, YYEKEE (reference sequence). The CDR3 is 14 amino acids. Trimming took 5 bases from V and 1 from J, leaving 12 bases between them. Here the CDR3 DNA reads TGTGCCAGCAGGGAGGGGCCGCCGAACACTGAAGCTTTCTTT. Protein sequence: CASREGPPNTEAFF.

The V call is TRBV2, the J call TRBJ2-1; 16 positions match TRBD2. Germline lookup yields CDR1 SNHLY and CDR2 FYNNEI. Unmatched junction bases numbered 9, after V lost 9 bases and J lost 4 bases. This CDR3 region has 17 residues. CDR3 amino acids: CARAGTSGRAGYNEQFF. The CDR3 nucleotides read TGTGCCAGGGCCGGGACTAGCGGGAGGGCCGGTTACAATGAGCAGTTCTTC.

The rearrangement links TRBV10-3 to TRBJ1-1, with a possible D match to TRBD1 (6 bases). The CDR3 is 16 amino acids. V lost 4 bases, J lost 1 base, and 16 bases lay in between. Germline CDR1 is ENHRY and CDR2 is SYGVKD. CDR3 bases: TGTGCCATCAGTGGGGCCATATACAGGGCGAACACTGAAGCTTTCTTT. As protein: CAISGAIYRANTEAFF.

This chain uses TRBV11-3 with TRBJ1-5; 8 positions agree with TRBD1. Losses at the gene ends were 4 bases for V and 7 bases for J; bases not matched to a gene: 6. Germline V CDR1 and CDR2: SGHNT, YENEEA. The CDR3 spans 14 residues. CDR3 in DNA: TGTGCCAGCAGCTCCGGACAGGGATGCCAGCCCCAGCATTTT. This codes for CASSSGQGCQPQHF.

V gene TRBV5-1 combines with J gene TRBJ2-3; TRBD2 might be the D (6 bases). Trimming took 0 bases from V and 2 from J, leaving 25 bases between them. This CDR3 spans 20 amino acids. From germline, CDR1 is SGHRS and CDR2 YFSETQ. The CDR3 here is CASSLASGSLGSLLTDTQYF. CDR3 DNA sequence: TGCGCCAGCAGCTTGGCCAGCGGGTCTTTGGGCTCGCTCCTCACAGATACGCAGTATTTT.

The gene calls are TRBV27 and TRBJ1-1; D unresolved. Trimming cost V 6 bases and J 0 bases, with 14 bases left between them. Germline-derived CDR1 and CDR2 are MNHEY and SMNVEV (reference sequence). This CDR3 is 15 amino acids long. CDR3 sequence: CASRSYNQVNTEAFF. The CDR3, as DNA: TGTGCCAGCAGGTCATACAACCAGGTGAACACTGAAGCTTTCTTT.

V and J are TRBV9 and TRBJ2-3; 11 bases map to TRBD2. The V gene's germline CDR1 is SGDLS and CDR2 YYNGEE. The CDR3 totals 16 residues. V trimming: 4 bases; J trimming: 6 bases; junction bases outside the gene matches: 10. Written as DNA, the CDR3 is TGTGCCAGCAGCCCGGGGGGACTAGCGGACCGGGATACGCAGTATTTT. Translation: CASSPGGLADRDTQYF.

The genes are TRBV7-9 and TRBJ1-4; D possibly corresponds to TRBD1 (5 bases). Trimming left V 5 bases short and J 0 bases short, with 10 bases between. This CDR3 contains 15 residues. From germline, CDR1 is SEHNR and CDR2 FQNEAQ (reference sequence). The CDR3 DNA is TGTGCCAGCAGCCCAGGGTCTACAACTAATGAAAAACTGTTTTTT. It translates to CASSPGSTTNEKLFF.

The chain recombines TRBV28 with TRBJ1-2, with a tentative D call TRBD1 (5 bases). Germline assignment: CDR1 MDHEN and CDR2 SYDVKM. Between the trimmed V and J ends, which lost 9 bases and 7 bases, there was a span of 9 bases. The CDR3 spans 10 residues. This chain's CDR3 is CARGRAGYTF. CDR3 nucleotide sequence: TGTGCCAGGGGCAGGGCTGGCTACACCTTC.

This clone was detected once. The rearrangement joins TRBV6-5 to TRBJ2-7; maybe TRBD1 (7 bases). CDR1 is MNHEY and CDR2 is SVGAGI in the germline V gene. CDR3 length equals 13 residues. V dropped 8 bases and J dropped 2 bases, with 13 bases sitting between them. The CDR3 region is CASGGTATYEQYF. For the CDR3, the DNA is TGTGCCAGCGGCGGGACAGCCACCTACGAGCAGTACTTC.

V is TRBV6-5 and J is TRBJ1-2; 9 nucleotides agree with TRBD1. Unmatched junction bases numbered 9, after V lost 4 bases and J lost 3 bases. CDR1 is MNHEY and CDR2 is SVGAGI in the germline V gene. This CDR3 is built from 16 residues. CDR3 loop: CASSLVGTGRDYGYTF. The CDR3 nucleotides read TGTGCCAGCAGTTTAGTCGGGACAGGGAGGGACTATGGCTACACCTTC.

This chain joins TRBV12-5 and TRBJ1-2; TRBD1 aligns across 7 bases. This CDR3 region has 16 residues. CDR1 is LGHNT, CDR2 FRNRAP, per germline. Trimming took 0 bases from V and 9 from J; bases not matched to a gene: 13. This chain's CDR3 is CASGLVLLRQGNSYTF. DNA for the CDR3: TGTGCTAGTGGTTTGGTACTTCTTAGACAGGGTAATAGCTACACCTTC.

For the CDR3, the DNA is TGTGCCAGCACCCCACTAGCGGGAGTGTATGAGCAGTTCTTC. Translating it yields CASTPLAGVYEQFF. V is TRBV6-6 and J is TRBJ2-1, with 11 positions matching TRBD2. The germline V gene encodes CDR1 MNHNY and CDR2 SVGAGI (reference sequence). This CDR3 spans 14 amino acids. The junction had 7 bases not matched to a gene; V was cut back by 7 bases and J by 8 bases.

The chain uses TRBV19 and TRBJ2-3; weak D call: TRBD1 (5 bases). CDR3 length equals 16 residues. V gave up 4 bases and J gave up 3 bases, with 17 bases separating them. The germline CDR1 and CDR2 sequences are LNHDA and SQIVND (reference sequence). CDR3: CASSTGPFEGTDTQYF. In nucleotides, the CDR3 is TGTGCCAGTAGTACAGGGCCTTTTGAAGGGACAGATACGCAGTATTTT.

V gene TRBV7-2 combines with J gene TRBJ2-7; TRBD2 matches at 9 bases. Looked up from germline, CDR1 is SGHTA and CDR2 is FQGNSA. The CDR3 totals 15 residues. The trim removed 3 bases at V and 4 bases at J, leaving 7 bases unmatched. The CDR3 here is CASSFEPGLAYEQYF. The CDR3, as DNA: TGTGCCAGCAGCTTCGAACCGGGACTAGCTTACGAGCAGTACTTC.

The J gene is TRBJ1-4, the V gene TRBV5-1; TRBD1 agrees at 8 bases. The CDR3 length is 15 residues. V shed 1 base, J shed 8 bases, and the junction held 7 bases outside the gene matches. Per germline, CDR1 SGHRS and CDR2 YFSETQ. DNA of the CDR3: TGCGCCAGCAGCTTGCGACAGGGGACGGGGGAAAAACTGTTTTTT. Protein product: CASSLRQGTGEKLFF.

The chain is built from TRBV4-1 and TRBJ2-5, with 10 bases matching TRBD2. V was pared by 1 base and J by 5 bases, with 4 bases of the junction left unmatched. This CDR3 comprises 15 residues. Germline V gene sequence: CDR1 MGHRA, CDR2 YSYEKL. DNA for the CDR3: TGCGCCAGCAGCCAAGCTAGCGGGGGAGAGGAGACCCAGTACTTC. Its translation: CASSQASGGEETQYF.

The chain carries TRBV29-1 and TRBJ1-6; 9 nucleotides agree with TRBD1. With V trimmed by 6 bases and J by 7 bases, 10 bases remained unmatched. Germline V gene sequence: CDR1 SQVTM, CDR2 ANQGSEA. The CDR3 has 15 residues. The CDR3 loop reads CSVQQGAQGNSPLHF. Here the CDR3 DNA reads TGCAGCGTCCAACAGGGGGCTCAGGGCAATTCACCCCTCCACTTT.

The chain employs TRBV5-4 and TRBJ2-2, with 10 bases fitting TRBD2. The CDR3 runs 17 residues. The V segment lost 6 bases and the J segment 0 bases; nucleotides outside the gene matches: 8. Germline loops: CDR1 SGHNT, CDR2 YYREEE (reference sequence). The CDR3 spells CASTRTSGRTNTGELFF. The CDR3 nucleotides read TGTGCCAGCACCCGGACTAGCGGAAGAACGAACACCGGGGAGCTGTTTTTT.

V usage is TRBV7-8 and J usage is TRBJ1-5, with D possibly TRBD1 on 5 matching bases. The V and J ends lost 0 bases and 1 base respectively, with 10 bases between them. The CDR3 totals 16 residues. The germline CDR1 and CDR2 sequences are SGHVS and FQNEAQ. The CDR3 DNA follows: TGTGCCAGCAGCTTAGCCTGGGGCGAGAGCAATCAGCCCCAGCATTTT. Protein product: CASSLAWGESNQPQHF.

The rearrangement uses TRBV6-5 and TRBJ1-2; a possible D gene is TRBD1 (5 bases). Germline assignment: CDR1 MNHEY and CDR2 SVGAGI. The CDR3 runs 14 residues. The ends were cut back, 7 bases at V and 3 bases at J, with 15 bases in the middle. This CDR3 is CASTRSRGYYGYTF. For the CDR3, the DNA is TGTGCCAGCACCCGGTCGCGGGGGTACTATGGCTACACCTTC.

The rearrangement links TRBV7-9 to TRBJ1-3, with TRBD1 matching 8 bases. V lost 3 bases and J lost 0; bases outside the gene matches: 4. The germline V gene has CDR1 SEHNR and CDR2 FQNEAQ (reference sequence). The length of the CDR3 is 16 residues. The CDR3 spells CASSFETGGSGNTIYF. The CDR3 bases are TGTGCCAGCAGCTTCGAAACAGGGGGCTCTGGAAACACCATATATTTT.